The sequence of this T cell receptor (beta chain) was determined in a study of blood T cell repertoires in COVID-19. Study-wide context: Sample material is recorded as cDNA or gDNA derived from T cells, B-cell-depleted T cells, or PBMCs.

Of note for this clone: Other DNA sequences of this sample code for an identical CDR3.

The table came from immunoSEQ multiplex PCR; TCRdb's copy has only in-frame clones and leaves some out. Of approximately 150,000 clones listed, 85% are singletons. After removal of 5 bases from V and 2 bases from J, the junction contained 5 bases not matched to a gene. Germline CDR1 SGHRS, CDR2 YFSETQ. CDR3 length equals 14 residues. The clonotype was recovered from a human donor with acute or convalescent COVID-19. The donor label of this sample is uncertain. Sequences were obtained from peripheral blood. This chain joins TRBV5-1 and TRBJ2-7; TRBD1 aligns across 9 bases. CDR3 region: CASRRGTGTYEQYF. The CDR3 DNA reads TGCGCCAGCAGGCGCGGGACAGGGACCTACGAGCAGTACTTC.